This record concerns one T cell receptor (beta chain) sequence. Authors' analysis steps: For nucleated cells, counts were estimated from reference gene primer amplification. Method: immunoSEQ multiplex PCR; TCRdb's copy keeps in-frame clones and lacks some. V, J and clone size are taken as reported in that table, and D and trimming were inferred from the DNA itself. The sample consists of about 180,000 clones, around 80% of them appearing once. The data are from a study of blood T cell repertoires in COVID-19. Study members were between roughly 18 and 90 years old and lived in 24 US regions. Assignment of participants to cohorts was predicated upon participant-reported clinical history. Recovery meant two consecutive negative NP/OP PCR tests, professional clearance, or resolved symptoms. This CDR3 is built from 19 residues. The V and J ends lost 0 bases and 0 bases, in that order; junction bases with no gene match: 8. Germline loops: CDR1 LGHNA, CDR2 YNFKEQ.

The receptor's source is a woman aged 45-59 years who had recovered from COVID-19. The J gene is TRBJ2-3, the V gene TRBV4-2; 11 positions agree with TRBD2. Specimen: PBMCs or T cells enriched from blood (not recorded which). The CDR3 DNA reads TGTGCCAGCAGCCAAGATTTCTCTAGCGGGAGGCCTAGCACAGATACGCAGTATTTT. Amino acid sequence: CASSQDFSSGRPSTDTQYF.